This T cell receptor (beta chain) was recorded in a study of T cell repertoires in cytomegalovirus infection. TCRdb independently ran MiXCR on the reads; one entry per CDR3 protein. The table has fewer than 250,000 distinct CDR3 sequences, around 12% seen once. The germline gives CDR1 SGHTA, CDR2 FQGNSA. Trimming left V 4 bases short and J 4 bases short, with 13 bases between. This CDR3 contains 14 residues. This clonotype occurred many times. The receptor was isolated from a human donor in good health (CMV status not recorded). Some clones in this sample may be carry-over from other donors' samples. The chain uses TRBV7-2 and TRBJ2-5; either TRBD1 or TRBD2 may supply D (5 bases each). Material: PBMCs. CDR3 protein: CASSWSGAGETQYF. The CDR3, as DNA: TGTGCCAGCAGCTGGTCCGGGGCTGGAGAGACCCAGTACTTC.